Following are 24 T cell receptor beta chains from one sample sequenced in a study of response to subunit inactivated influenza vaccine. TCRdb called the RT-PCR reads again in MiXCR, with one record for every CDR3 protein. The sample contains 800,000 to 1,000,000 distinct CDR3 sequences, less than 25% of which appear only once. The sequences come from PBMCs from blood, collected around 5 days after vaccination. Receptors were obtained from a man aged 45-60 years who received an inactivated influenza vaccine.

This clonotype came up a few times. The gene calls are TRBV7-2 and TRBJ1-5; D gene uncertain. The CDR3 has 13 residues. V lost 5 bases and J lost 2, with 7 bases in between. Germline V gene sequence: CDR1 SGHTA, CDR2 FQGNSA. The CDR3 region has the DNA TGTGCCAGCAGCCAATTCGGCAATCAGCCCCAGCATTTT. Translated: CASSQFGNQPQHF.

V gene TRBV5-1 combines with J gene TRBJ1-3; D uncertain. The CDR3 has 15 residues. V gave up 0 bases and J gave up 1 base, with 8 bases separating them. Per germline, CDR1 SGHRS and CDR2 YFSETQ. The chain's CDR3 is CASSLDTTSGNTIYF. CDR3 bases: TGCGCCAGCAGCTTGGACACTACGTCTGGAAACACCATATATTTT.

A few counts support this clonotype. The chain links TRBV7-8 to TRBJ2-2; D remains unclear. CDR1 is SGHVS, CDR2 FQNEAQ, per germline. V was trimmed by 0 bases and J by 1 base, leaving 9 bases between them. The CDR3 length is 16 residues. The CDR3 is CASSLAGPLNTGELFF. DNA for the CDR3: TGTGCCAGCAGCTTAGCGGGTCCATTGAACACCGGGGAGCTGTTTTTT.

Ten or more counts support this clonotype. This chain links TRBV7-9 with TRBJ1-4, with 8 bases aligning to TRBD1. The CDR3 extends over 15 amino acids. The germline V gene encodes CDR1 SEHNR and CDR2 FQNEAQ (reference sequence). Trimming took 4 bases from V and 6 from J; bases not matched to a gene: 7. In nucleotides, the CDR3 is TGTGCCAGCAGCTGGGGACAGGTTAAGGATGAAAAACTGTTTTTT. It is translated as CASSWGQVKDEKLFF.

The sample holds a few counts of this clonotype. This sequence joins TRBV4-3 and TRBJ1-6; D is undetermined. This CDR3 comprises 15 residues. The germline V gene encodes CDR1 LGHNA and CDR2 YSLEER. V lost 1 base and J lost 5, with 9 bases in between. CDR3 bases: TGCGCCAGCAGCCAAGTTTGGGCCCATAATTCACCCCTCCACTTT. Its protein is CASSQVWAHNSPLHF.

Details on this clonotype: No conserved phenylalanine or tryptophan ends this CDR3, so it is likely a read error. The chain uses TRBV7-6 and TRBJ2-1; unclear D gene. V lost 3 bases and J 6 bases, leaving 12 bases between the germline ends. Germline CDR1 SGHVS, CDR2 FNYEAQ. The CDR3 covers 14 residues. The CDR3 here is CASSLTDMGNEQFL. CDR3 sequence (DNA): TGTGCCAGCAGCTTGACGGATATGGGCAATGAGCAGTTCCTC.

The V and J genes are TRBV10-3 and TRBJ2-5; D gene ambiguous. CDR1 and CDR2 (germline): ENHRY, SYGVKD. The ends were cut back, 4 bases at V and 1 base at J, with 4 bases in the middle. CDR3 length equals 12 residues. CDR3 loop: CAISAGQETQYF. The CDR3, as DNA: TGTGCCATCAGTGCGGGCCAAGAGACCCAGTACTTC.

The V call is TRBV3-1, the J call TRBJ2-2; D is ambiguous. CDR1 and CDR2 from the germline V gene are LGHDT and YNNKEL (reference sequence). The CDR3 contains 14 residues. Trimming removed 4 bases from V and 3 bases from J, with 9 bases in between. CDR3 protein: CASSRRGDTGELFF. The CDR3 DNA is TGTGCCAGCAGCCGTAGAGGCGACACCGGGGAGCTGTTTTTT.

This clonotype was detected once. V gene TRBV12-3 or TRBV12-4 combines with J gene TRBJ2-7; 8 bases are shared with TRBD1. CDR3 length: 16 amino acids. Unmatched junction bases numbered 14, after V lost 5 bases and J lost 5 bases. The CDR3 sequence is CASSADYGTGVDEQYF. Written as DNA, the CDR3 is TGTGCCAGCAGTGCCGACTATGGGACAGGTGTCGACGAGCAGTACTTC.

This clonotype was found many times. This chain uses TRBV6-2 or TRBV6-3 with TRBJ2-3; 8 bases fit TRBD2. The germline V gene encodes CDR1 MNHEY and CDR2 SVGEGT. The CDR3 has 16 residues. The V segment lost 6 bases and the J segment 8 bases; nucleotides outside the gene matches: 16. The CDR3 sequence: CASRARAGVSYSTQYF. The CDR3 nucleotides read TGTGCCAGCAGGGCCCGAGCGGGAGTTTCTTATTCTACGCAGTATTTT.

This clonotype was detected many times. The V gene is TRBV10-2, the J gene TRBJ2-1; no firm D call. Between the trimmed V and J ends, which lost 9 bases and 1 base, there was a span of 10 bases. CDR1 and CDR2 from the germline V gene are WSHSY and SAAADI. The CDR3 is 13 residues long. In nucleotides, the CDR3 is TGCGCCAGTAGCCCCGAGTCCTACAATGAGCAGTTCTTC. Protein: CASSPESYNEQFF.

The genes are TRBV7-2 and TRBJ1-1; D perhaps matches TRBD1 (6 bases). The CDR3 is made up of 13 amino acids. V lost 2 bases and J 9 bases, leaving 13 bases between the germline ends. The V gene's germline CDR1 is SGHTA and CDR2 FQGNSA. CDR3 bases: TGTGCCAGCAGCTTAATAGCAGGGGAAAAAGCTTTCTTT. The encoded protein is CASSLIAGEKAFF.

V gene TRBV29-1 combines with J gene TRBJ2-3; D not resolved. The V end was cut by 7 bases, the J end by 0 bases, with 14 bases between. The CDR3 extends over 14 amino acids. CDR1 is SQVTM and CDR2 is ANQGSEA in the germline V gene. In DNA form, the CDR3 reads TGCAGCGCCAAATACGGTTCTAGCACAGATACGCAGTATTTT. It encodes CSAKYGSSTDTQYF.

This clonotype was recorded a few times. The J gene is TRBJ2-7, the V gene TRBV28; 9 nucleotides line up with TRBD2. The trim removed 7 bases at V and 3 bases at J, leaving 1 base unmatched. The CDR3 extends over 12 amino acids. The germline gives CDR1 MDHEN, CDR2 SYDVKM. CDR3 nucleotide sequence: TGTGCCAGCAAAGCGGGAGGCTACGAGCAGTACTTC. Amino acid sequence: CASKAGGYEQYF.

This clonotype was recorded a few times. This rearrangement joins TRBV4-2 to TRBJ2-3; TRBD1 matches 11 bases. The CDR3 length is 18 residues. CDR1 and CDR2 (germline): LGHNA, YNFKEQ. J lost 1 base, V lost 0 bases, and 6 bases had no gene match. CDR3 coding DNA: TGTGCCAGCAGCCAAGACCCTACGGGACAGGGGGGCACAGATACGCAGTATTTT. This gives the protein CASSQDPTGQGGTDTQYF.

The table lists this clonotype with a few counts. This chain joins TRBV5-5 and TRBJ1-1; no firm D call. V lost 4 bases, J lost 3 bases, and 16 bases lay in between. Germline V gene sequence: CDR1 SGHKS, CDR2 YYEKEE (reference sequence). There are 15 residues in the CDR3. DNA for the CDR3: TGTGCCAGCAGCCCCCAAGGGCGCGGGGACACTGAAGCTTTCTTT. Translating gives CASSPQGRGDTEAFF.

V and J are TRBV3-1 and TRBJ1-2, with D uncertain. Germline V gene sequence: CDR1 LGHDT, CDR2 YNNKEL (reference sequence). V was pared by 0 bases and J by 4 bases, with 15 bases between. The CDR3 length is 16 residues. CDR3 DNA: TGTGCCAGCAGCCAAGACGCCGGGATCATCGGCTATGGCTACACCTTC. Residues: CASSQDAGIIGYGYTF. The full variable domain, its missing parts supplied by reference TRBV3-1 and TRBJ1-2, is DTAVSQTPKYLVTQMGNDKSIKCEQNLGHDTMYWYKQDSKKFLKIMFSYNNKELIINETVPNRFSPKSPDKAHLNLHINSLELGDSAVYFCASSQDAGIIGYGYTFGSGTRLTVV.

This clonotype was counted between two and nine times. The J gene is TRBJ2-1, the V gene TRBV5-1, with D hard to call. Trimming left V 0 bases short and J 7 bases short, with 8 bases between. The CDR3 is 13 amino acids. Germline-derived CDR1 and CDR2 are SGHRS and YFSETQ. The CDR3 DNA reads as TGCGCCAGCAGCTTGGTATACCAGAATGAGCAGTTCTTC. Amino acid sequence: CASSLVYQNEQFF. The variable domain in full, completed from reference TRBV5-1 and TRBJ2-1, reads KAGVTQTPRYLIKTRGQQVTLSCSPISGHRSVSWYQQTPGQGLQFLFEYFSETQRNKGNFPGRFSGRQFSNSRSEMNVSTLELGDSALYLCASSLVYQNEQFFGPGTRLTVL.

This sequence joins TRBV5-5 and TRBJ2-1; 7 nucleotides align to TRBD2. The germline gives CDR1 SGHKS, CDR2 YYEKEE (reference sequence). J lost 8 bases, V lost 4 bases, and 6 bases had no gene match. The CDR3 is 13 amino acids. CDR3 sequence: CASSGGVSHEQFF. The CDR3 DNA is TGTGCCAGCAGCGGGGGGGTTTCTCATGAGCAGTTCTTC.

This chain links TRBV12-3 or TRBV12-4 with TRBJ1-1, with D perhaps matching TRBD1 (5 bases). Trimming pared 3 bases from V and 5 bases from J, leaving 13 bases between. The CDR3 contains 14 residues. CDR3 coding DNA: TGTGCCAGCAGTTTTGTCCAGGGCGGGACTGAAGCTTTCTTT. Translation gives CASSFVQGGTEAFF.

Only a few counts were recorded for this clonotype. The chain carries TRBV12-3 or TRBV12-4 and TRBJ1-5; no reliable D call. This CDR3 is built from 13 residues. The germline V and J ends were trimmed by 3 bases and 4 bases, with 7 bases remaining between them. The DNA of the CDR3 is TGTGCCAGCAGTTTTAGCGCAAATCAGCCCCAGCATTTT. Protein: CASSFSANQPQHF.

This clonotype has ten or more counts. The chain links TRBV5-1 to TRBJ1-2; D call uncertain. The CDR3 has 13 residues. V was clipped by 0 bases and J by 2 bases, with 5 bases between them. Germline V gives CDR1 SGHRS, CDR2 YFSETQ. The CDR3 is CASSLDGNYGYTF. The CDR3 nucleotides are TGCGCCAGCAGCTTGGACGGAAACTATGGCTACACCTTC.

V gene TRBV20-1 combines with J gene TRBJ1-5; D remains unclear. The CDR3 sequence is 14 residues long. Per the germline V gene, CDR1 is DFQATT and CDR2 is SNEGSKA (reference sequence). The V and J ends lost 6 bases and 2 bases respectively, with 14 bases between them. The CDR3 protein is CSALSGPRNQPQHF. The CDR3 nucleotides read TGCAGTGCCCTTTCCGGACCGCGCAATCAGCCCCAGCATTTT.

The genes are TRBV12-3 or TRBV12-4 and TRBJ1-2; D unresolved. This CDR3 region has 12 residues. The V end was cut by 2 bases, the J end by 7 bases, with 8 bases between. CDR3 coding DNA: TGTGCCAGCAGTTTATGGGAACTTGGCTACACCTTC. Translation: CASSLWELGYTF.